What follows are 14 T cell receptor beta chains derived from one specimen sequenced in a study of cytomegalovirus exposure and HLA in healthy donors. The primer mix had 60 Vbeta and 13 Jbeta primers. The data were produced by immunoSEQ multiplex PCR, yet TCRdb's version contains in-frame clones alone and is incomplete. Of about 140,000 clones listed, 76% are singletons. Sequencing was carried out using PBMCs. Source of these receptors: a man aged 40-50 years in good health and CMV-seronegative.

The chain joins TRBV7-9 to TRBJ2-7, with TRBD1 matching over 8 bases. The length of the CDR3 is 14 residues. CDR1 is SEHNR and CDR2 is FQNEAQ in the germline V gene (reference sequence). The trim removed 2 bases at V and 0 bases at J, leaving 0 bases unmatched. Here the CDR3 reads CASSLQGASYEQYF. The CDR3 DNA reads TGTGCCAGCAGCTTACAGGGGGCCTCCTACGAGCAGTACTTC.

The chain uses TRBV7-2 and TRBJ2-5, with D unclear. Germline CDR1 is SGHTA and CDR2 is FQGNSA. The germline V and J ends were trimmed by 4 bases and 2 bases, with 2 bases remaining between them. The CDR3 spans 11 residues. The CDR3 sequence: CASSSQETQYF. The CDR3 nucleotides are TGTGCCAGCAGCTCGCAAGAGACCCAGTACTTC. The complete variable domain, with remaining parts taken from reference TRBV7-2 and TRBJ2-5, reads GAGVSQSPSNKVTEKGKDVELRCDPISGHTALYWYRQSLGQGLEFLIYFQGNSAPDKSGLPSDRFSAERTGGSVSTLTIQRTQQEDSAVYLCASSSQETQYFGPGTRLLVL.

The V call is TRBV5-5, the J call TRBJ2-2, with TRBD2 matching 7 bases. There are 14 residues in the CDR3. V shed 0 bases, J shed 9 bases, and the junction held 5 bases outside the gene matches. Germline V CDR1 and CDR2: SGHKS, YYEKEE (reference sequence). The CDR3 region is CASSLGGGNRELFF. The CDR3, as DNA: TGTGCCAGCAGCTTGGGGGGGGGTAACAGGGAGCTGTTTTTT. The full variable domain, completed using reference TRBV5-5 and TRBJ2-2, is DAGVTQSPTHLIKTRGQQVTLRCSPISGHKSVSWYQQVLGQGPQFIFQYYEKEERGRGNFPDRFSARQFPNYSSELNVNALLLGDSALYLCASSLGGGNRELFFGEGSRLTVL.

The count of this clone is one. The rearrangement joins TRBV11-2 to TRBJ2-7; weak D call: TRBD1 (6 bases). Trimming took off 4 bases at V and 0 bases at J, with 13 bases between the two ends. Per the germline V gene, CDR1 is SGHAT and CDR2 is FQNNGV. There are 15 residues in the CDR3. Here the CDR3 DNA reads TGTGCCAGCAGCTCCCTCGGGACAACCTCCTACGAGCAGTACTTC. Protein: CASSSLGTTSYEQYF.

The CDR3 here is CASSQDLDERGYTF. DNA for the CDR3: TGCGCCAGCAGCCAAGATTTGGATGAGCGAGGCTACACCTTC. This chain links TRBV4-3 with TRBJ1-2; no clear D gene. CDR3 length: 14 residues. Germline V CDR1 and CDR2: LGHNA, YSLEER. With 0 bases removed from V and 8 bases from J, the gap between germline ends came to 13 bases.

The chain recombines TRBV7-9 with TRBJ2-7, with D possibly matching TRBD1 (5 bases). Between the trimmed V and J ends, which lost 1 base and 4 bases, there was a span of 11 bases. CDR1 is SEHNR, CDR2 FQNEAQ, per germline (reference sequence). The CDR3 runs to 14 residues. The CDR3: CASSLGGRVYEQYF. For the CDR3, the DNA is TGTGCCAGCAGCTTAGGGGGCAGGGTATACGAGCAGTACTTC.

The chain recombines TRBV7-9 with TRBJ2-3; 9 positions match TRBD1. This CDR3 has 14 residues. Germline V gene data show CDR1 as SEHNR and CDR2 as FQNEAQ (reference sequence). V was pared by 7 bases and J by 3 bases, with 5 bases of the junction left unmatched. The CDR3 DNA reads as TGTGCCAGCACCGAGACAGGGGGGACAGATACGCAGTATTTT. Amino acids: CASTETGGTDTQYF.

This clone was counted once. The chain uses TRBV6-1 and TRBJ2-5, with 9 positions matching TRBD1. Judging by the DNA end, TRBJ2-7 fits better; the J call may be wrong. The CDR3 loop spans 15 amino acids. Germline V gene data show CDR1 as MNHNS and CDR2 as SASEGT. In nucleotides, the CDR3 is TGTGCCAGCAGTGAAGGGACAGGGGCTCCCTACGAGCAGTACTTC. Translated, it gives CASSEGTGAPYEQYF.

The rearrangement links TRBV28 to TRBJ1-6; 9 nucleotides line up with TRBD1. The V and J ends lost 6 bases and 4 bases, in that order; junction bases with no gene match: 7. CDR3 length: 16 residues. The germline CDR1 and CDR2 sequences are MDHEN and SYDVKM. The CDR3 nucleotides are TGTGCCAGCAGGCAAGACAGGGGGTCTTATAATTCACCCCTCCACTTT. This codes for CASRQDRGSYNSPLHF.

This clone was seen only a few times. This chain joins TRBV4-1 and TRBJ2-7; TRBD2 matches at 8 bases. The CDR3 totals 14 residues. Germline CDR1 reads MGHRA; CDR2 reads YSYEKL. The V segment lost 1 base and the J segment 4 bases; nucleotides outside the gene matches: 3. The DNA for the CDR3 is TGCGCCAGCAGCCAAGTGCGGGGGGAGTACGAGCAGTACTTC. This encodes CASSQVRGEYEQYF.

In this sample, this clone turned up once. The J gene is TRBJ2-3, the V gene TRBV9, with a tentative D call TRBD1 (5 bases). Germline V gives CDR1 SGDLS, CDR2 YYNGEE. The CDR3 is 14 residues long. V was clipped by 0 bases and J by 5 bases, with 10 bases between them. CDR3 DNA: TGTGCCAGCAGCGTAGGAGGCAGGGAAGATACGCAGTATTTT. It translates to CASSVGGREDTQYF. Full variable domain (rest looked up from reference TRBV9 and TRBJ2-3): DSGVTQTPKHLITATGQRVTLRCSPRSGDLSVYWYQQSLDQGLQFLIQYYNGEERAKGNILERFSAQQFPDLHSELNLSSLELGDSALYFCASSVGGREDTQYFGPGTRLTVL.

The chain recombines TRBV6-1 with TRBJ2-7, with TRBD1 identical over 7 bases. Germline V gene data show CDR1 as MNHNS and CDR2 as SASEGT. This CDR3 is built from 14 residues. The V gene end was trimmed by 6 bases and the J gene end by 2 bases; junction bases not matched to a gene: 7. In DNA, the CDR3 is TGTGCCAGCAGGGGAACAGGGGTAGCCTACGAGCAGTACTTC. Protein product: CASRGTGVAYEQYF.

The rearrangement joins TRBV12-5 to TRBJ2-3; 7 nucleotides agree with TRBD1. The CDR3 extends over 15 amino acids. Germline V lookup: CDR1 LGHNT, CDR2 FRNRAP. The junction had 7 bases not matched to a gene; V was cut back by 5 bases and J by 2 bases. This chain's CDR3 is CASGTGQASTDTQYF. CDR3 sequence (DNA): TGTGCTAGTGGTACAGGACAGGCGTCCACAGATACGCAGTATTTT.

This chain links TRBV4-3 with TRBJ2-7; the match to TRBD2 covers 7 bases. The CDR3 extends over 16 amino acids. Germline V gives CDR1 LGHNA, CDR2 YSLEER. V trimming: 0 bases; J trimming: 0 bases; junction bases outside the gene matches: 5. CDR3 in amino acids: CASSQDFSGGSYEQYF. The DNA of the CDR3 is TGCGCCAGCAGCCAAGATTTCTCGGGGGGCTCCTACGAGCAGTACTTC.